The 21 T cell receptor beta chains below were found in one sample sequenced in a study of blood T cell repertoires in COVID-19. The protocol was immunoSEQ multiplex PCR, while the TCRdb copy is restricted to in-frame clones and leaves out a portion. This sample has nearly 40,000 clones, with 75% to 90% found just once. The sequenced material came from peripheral blood. The source is a woman aged 70-85 years with acute or convalescent COVID-19.

The chain joins TRBV3-1 (or the pseudogene TRBV3-2) to TRBJ2-7; 12 bases are shared with TRBD2. CDR1 and CDR2 from the germline V gene are LGHDT and YNNKEL (reference sequence). The CDR3 has 18 residues. V lost 0 bases and J lost 2; bases outside the gene matches: 8. The DNA of the CDR3 is TGTGCCAGCAGCCAAGATTTGGCTAGCGGGAGGGATCCCTACGAGCAGTACGTC. It encodes CASSQDLASGRDPYEQYV.

J is TRBJ1-6 and V is TRBV27; D is ambiguous. CDR3 size: 13 residues. Germline V gives CDR1 MNHEY, CDR2 SMNVEV (reference sequence). V was trimmed by 0 bases and J by 7 bases, leaving 4 bases between them. The CDR3 bases are TGTGCCAGCAGTTTATCGACAAATTCACCCCTCCACTTT. Residues: CASSLSTNSPLHF.

The J gene is TRBJ1-2, the V gene TRBV6-1; D remains unclear. The CDR3 sequence is 14 residues long. V was shortened by 2 bases and J by 2 bases, with 9 bases between the two germline ends. CDR1 and CDR2 from the germline V gene are MNHNS and SASEGT. CDR3 in amino acids: CASSEREENYGYTF. Written as DNA, the CDR3 is TGTGCCAGCAGTGAACGGGAGGAGAACTATGGCTACACCTTC.

To note about this clone: Other DNA sequences within the sample encode an identical CDR3. The V gene is TRBV11-3, the J gene TRBJ2-7; no reliable D call. CDR1 SGHNT and CDR2 YENEEA come from the germline V gene. The CDR3 consists of 12 residues. This CDR3 is CASSHATYEQYV. The CDR3 region has the DNA TGTGCTAGCAGCCACGCGACCTACGAGCAGTACGTC.

V usage is TRBV5-4 and J usage is TRBJ1-4, with 11 nucleotides matching TRBD1. CDR1 SGHNT and CDR2 YYREEE come from the germline V gene (reference sequence). The CDR3 is made up of 15 amino acids. V lost 3 bases and J lost 7; bases outside the gene matches: 5. The CDR3 here is CASSWDRGASEKLFF. DNA of the CDR3: TGTGCCAGCAGCTGGGACAGGGGGGCGAGTGAAAAACTGTTTTTT.

The chain combines TRBV6-2 or TRBV6-3 with TRBJ2-5, with 9 bases aligning to TRBD1. Trimming took 4 bases from V and 5 from J; bases not matched to a gene: 8. The CDR3 has 15 residues. Germline V lookup: CDR1 MNHEY, CDR2 SVGEGT. CDR3 residues: CASSSPGTGTETQYF. The CDR3 bases are TGTGCCAGCAGTTCCCCCGGGACAGGGACGGAGACCCAGTACTTC.

V is TRBV27 and J is TRBJ2-1; 14 bases line up with TRBD2. The CDR3 is 16 amino acids. The ends lost 9 bases at V and 7 bases at J; junction bases unmatched: 11. Germline CDR1 reads MNHEY; CDR2 reads SMNVEV (reference sequence). CDR3 nucleotide sequence: TGTGCCAGTTTCCCGGGACTAGCGGGAGTTGTGAATGAGCAGTTCTTC. Its protein is CASFPGLAGVVNEQFF.

The chain has TRBV5-5 and TRBJ1-5; 9 bases are a match to TRBD1. The CDR3 has 15 residues. J lost 7 bases, V lost 2 bases, and 7 bases had no gene match. The germline V gene has CDR1 SGHKS and CDR2 YYEKEE (reference sequence). The CDR3 here is CASSLQGAGVQPQHF. The CDR3 nucleotides are TGTGCCAGCAGCTTACAGGGGGCTGGTGTCCAGCCCCAGCATTTT.

The chain carries TRBV6-6 and TRBJ2-2; 13 bases line up with TRBD2. Germline V gene sequence: CDR1 MNHNY, CDR2 SVGAGI (reference sequence). This CDR3 is 17 amino acids long. V gave up 5 bases and J gave up 5 bases; unmatched junction bases: 8. The CDR3 DNA sequence: TGTGCCAGCAGTCACGGACTAGCGGGAGTTGGGACCGGGGAGCTGTTTTTT. Amino acids: CASSHGLAGVGTGELFF.

This clone was found a few times. The gene calls are TRBV7-6 and TRBJ2-2, with D possibly matching TRBD1 (6 bases). Per the germline V gene, CDR1 is SGHVS and CDR2 is FNYEAQ. Trimming shortened V by 6 bases and J by 0 bases, and 17 bases separated the two germline ends. The CDR3 has 17 residues. The CDR3 is CASSSNLGTTNTGELFF. The DNA for the CDR3 is TGTGCCAGCAGTTCCAATTTGGGGACAACGAACACCGGGGAGCTGTTTTTT.

This chain connects TRBV9 to TRBJ1-5; D perhaps matches TRBD1 (6 bases). Trimming pared 1 base from V and 7 bases from J, leaving 15 bases between. The CDR3 extends over 15 amino acids. CDR1 and CDR2 from the germline V gene are SGDLS and YYNGEE. CDR3 DNA: TGTGCCAGCAGCGTATCGGGGGGGCTCAGCCAGCCCCAGCATTTT. Translated, it gives CASSVSGGLSQPQHF.

The V call is TRBV11-2, the J call TRBJ2-3; D may be TRBD2 (6 bases). Germline values: CDR1 SGHAT, CDR2 FQNNGV. This CDR3 is built from 15 residues. Trimming shortened V by 3 bases and J by 2 bases, and 12 bases separated the two germline ends. CDR3 sequence (DNA): TGTGCCAGCAGCTTTACCGCGGGGTTCACAGATACGCAGTATTTT. Translated, it gives CASSFTAGFTDTQYF. Full variable domain (missing parts from reference TRBV11-2 and TRBJ2-3): EAGVAQSPRYKIIEKRQSVAFWCNPISGHATLYWYQQILGQGPKLLIQFQNNGVVDDSQLPKDRFSAERLKGVDSTLKIQPAKLEDSAVYLCASSFTAGFTDTQYFGPGTRLTVL.

The chain joins TRBV5-1 to TRBJ2-7, with D perhaps TRBD2 (5 bases). This CDR3 is 13 amino acids long. In germline, CDR1 is SGHRS, CDR2 YFSETQ. Trimming shortened V by 5 bases and J by 4 bases, and 13 bases separated the two germline ends. This chain's CDR3 is CASSPDGVYEQYV. The CDR3 nucleotides are TGCGCCAGCAGTCCGGACGGGGTTTACGAGCAGTACGTC.

This sequence joins TRBV9 and TRBJ2-2; 12 nucleotides agree with TRBD1. Germline loops: CDR1 SGDLS, CDR2 YYNGEE. The trim removed 4 bases at V and 3 bases at J, leaving 7 bases unmatched. The CDR3 has 17 residues. CDR3 amino acids: CASSIPGQGADTGELFF. Here the CDR3 DNA reads TGTGCCAGCAGCATTCCGGGACAGGGGGCTGACACCGGGGAGCTGTTTTTT.

This clone was detected once. The chain carries TRBV18 and TRBJ2-1; TRBD1 matches at 7 bases. Germline CDR1 KGHSH, CDR2 LQKENI. The trim removed 3 bases at V and 1 base at J, leaving 3 bases unmatched. CDR3 length: 15 amino acids. The CDR3 region has the DNA TGTGCCAGCTCACCCGGACAGGATTCCTACAATGAGCAGTTCTTC. Amino acids: CASSPGQDSYNEQFF.

CDR3 sequence (DNA): TGTGCCAGCAGCTCCGGGACTAGCGGGACTCATGAGCAGTTCTTC. It translates to CASSSGTSGTHEQFF. The genes are TRBV7-6 and TRBJ2-1, with TRBD2 matching 13 bases. Trimming removed 4 bases from V and 8 bases from J; junction bases left unmatched: 5. The germline CDR1 and CDR2 sequences are SGHVS and FNYEAQ. The CDR3 contains 15 residues.

V and J are TRBV3-1 (or the pseudogene TRBV3-2) and TRBJ2-2; 9 nucleotides align to TRBD2. The CDR3 has 17 residues. V trimming: 0 bases; J trimming: 5 bases; junction bases outside the gene matches: 7. Germline CDR1 LGHDT, CDR2 YNNKEL (reference sequence). CDR3 region: CASSQDQSGRRTGELFF. DNA of the CDR3: TGTGCCAGCAGCCAAGATCAAAGCGGGAGGAGGACCGGGGAGCTGTTTTTT.

This clone is a singleton in its sample. The V call is TRBV7-2, the J call TRBJ1-1; a possible D gene is TRBD1 (5 bases). The CDR3 is 13 amino acids. Germline lookup yields CDR1 SGHTA and CDR2 FQGNSA. V lost 5 bases, J lost 6 bases, and 13 bases lay in between. The CDR3 DNA reads as TGTGCCAGCAGCCGGGGGGTCCTCCCTGAAGCTTTCTTT. Residues: CASSRGVLPEAFF.

V gene TRBV18 combines with J gene TRBJ1-6; no definite D call. The germline CDR1 and CDR2 sequences are KGHSH and LQKENI. The V end was cut by 0 bases, the J end by 6 bases, with 6 bases between. The CDR3 totals 14 residues. In DNA form, the CDR3 reads TGTGCCAGCTCACCACCGGGAGGTAATTCACCCCTCCACTTT. It is translated as CASSPPGGNSPLHF.

This chain links TRBV27 with TRBJ1-2; D might be TRBD1 (6 bases). V was pared by 3 bases and J by 1 base, with 6 bases between. Germline loops: CDR1 MNHEY, CDR2 SMNVEV (reference sequence). The CDR3 covers 13 residues. Here the CDR3 DNA reads TGTGCCAGCAGTTTGGACAGTAACTATGGCTACACCTTC. Its translation is CASSLDSNYGYTF.

The chain is built from TRBV3-1 (or the pseudogene TRBV3-2) and TRBJ2-4; D may be TRBD2 (5 bases). CDR3 size: 13 residues. V was clipped by 4 bases and J by 6 bases, with 10 bases between them. Germline-derived CDR1 and CDR2 are LGHDT and YNNKEL (reference sequence). In DNA form, the CDR3 reads TGTGCCAGCAGCCGAGGGCAGGTAAACATTCAGTACTTC. The encoded protein is CASSRGQVNIQYF.